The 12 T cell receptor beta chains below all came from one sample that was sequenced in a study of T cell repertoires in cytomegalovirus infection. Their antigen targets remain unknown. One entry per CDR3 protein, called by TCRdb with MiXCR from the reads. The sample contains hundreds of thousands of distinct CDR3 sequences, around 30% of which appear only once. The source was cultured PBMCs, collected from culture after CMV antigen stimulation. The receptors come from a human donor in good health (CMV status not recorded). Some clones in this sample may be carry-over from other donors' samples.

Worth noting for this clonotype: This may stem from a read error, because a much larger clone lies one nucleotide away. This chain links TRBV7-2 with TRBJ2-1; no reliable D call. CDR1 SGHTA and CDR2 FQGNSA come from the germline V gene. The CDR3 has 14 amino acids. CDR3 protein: CASTLGRNNNERFF. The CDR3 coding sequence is TGTGCCAGCACCCTGGGCCGTAACAACAATGAGCGGTTCTTC.

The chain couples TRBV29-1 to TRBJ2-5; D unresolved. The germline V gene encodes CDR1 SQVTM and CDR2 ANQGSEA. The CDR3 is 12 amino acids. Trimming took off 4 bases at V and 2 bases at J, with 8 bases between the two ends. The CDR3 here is CSVVQVQETQYF. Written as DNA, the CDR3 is TGCAGCGTTGTGCAGGTACAAGAGACCCAGTACTTC.

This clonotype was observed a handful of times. This CDR3 is CASSTNRDRNTEAFF. CDR3 DNA sequence: TGTGCCAGTAGTACCAACCGGGACAGGAACACTGAAGCTTTCTTT. The rearrangement links TRBV19 to TRBJ1-1, with 7 bases identical to TRBD1. The CDR3 sequence is 15 residues long. V lost 4 bases and J lost 1; bases outside the gene matches: 6. CDR1 is LNHDA and CDR2 is SQIVND in the germline V gene (reference sequence).

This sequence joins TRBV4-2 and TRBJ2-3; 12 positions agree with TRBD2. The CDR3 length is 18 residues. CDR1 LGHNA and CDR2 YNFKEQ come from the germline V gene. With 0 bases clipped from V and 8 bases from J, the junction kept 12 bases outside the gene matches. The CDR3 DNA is TGTGCCAGCAGCCAAGATCTCGGACTAGCGGGAAGGAAGGTTACGCAGTATTTT. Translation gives CASSQDLGLAGRKVTQYF.

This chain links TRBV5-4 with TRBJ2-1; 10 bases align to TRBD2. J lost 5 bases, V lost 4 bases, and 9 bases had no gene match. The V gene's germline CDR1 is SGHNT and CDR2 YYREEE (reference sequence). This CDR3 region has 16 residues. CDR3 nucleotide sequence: TGTGCCAGCAGCACACAGCTAGCGGGAGTAAACAATGAGCAGTTCTTC. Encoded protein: CASSTQLAGVNNEQFF.

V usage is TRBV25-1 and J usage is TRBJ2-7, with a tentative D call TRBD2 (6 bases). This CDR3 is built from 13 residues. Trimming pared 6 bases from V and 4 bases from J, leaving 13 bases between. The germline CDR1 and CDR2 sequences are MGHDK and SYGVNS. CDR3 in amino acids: CASRLSGEYEQYF. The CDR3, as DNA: TGTGCCAGCAGATTATCGGGAGAGTACGAGCAGTACTTC.

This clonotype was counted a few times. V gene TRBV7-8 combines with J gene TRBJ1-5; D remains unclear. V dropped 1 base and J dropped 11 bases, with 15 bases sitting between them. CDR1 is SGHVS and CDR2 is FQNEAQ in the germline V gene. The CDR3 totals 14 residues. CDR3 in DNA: TGTGCCAGCAGCTTAGTGGTGGGAACGTCGACCCAGCATTTT. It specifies CASSLVVGTSTQHF.

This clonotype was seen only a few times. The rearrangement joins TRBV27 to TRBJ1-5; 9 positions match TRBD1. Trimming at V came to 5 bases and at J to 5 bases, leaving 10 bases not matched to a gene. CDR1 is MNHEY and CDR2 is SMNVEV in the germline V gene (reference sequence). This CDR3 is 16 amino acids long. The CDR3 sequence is CASSLGQGRLDQPQHF. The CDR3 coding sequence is TGTGCCAGCAGTCTTGGACAGGGGAGGTTGGATCAGCCCCAGCATTTT.

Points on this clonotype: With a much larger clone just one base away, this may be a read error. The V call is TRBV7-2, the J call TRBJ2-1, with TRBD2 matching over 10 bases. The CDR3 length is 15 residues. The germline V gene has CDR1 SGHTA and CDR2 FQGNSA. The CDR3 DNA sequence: TGTGGCAGCAGCCATAGCGGGAGGTCACACAATGAGCAGTTCTTC. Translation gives CGSSHSGRSHNEQFF. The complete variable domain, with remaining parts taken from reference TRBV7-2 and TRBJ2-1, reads GAGVSQSPSNKVTEKGKDVELRCDPISGHTALYWYRQSLGQGLEFLIYFQGNSAPDKSGLPSDRFSAERTGGSVSTLTIQRTQQEDSAVYLCGSSHSGRSHNEQFFGPGTRLTVL.

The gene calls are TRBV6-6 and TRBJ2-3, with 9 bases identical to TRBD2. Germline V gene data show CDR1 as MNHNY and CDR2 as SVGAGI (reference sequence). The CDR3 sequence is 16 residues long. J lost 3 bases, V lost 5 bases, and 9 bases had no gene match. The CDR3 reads CASSRPGLATTDTQYF. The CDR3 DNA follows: TGTGCCAGCAGTCGGCCGGGACTAGCAACAACAGATACGCAGTATTTT.

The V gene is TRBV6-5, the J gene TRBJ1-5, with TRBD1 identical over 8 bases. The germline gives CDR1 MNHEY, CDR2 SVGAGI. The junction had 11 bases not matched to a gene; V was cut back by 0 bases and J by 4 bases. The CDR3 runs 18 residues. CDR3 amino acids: CASSYSTPRTGTNQPQHF. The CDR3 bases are TGTGCCAGCAGTTACTCGACCCCCCGGACAGGGACTAATCAGCCCCAGCATTTT.

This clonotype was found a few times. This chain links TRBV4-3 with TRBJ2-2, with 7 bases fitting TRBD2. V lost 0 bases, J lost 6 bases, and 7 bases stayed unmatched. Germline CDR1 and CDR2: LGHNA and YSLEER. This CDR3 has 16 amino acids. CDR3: CASSQDFAGVAGELFF. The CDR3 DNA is TGCGCCAGCAGCCAAGATTTTGCGGGAGTAGCCGGGGAGCTGTTTTTT.